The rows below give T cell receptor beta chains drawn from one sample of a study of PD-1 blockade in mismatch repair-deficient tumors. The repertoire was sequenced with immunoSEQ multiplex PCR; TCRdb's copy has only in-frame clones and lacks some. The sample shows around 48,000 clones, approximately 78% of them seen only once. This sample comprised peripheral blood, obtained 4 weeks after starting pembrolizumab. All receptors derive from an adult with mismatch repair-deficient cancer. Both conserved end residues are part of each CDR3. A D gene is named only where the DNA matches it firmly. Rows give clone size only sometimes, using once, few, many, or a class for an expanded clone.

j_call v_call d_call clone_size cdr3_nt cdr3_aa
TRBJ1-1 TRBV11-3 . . TGTGCCAGCAGCTTAGCGGAAGACACTGAAGCTTTCTTT CASSLAEDTEAFF
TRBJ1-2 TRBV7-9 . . TGTGCCAGCAGCTCGGGGGTCTATGGCTACACCTTC CASSSGVYGYTF
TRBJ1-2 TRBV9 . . TGTGCCAGCAGCGCGACGAGTCGGGGCTATGGCTACACCTTC CASSATSRGYGYTF
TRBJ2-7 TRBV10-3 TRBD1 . TGTGCCATCAGAGAAGCAGGGGGCGAGCAGTACTTC CAIREAGGEQYF
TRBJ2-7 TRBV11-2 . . TGTGCCAGCAGCACGAACAGGGAATTCGAGCAGTACTTC CASSTNREFEQYF
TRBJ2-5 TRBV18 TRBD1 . TGTGCCAGCTCACTAAGGGACAGTCAAGAGACCCAGTACTTC CASSLRDSQETQYF
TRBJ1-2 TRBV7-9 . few TGTGCCAGCAGCTTCAGTACAAACTATGGCTACACCTTC CASSFSTNYGYTF
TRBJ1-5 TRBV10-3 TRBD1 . TGTGCCATCAGTGGGGGGACAGGGGTGGATCAGCCCCAGCATTTT CAISGGTGVDQPQHF
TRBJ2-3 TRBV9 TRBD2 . TGTGCCAGCAGCGTCACTAGCGGGAGATGGTCAGATACGCAGTATTTT CASSVTSGRWSDTQYF
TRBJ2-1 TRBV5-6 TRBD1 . TGTGCCAGCAGGGACAGGGGCAATGAGCAGTTCTTC CASRDRGNEQFF
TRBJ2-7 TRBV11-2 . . TGTGCCAGCAGCTTAGGTGCCGCTGGGAGCCCGCTAATTTCGGAGCAGTACTTC CASSLGAAGSPLISEQYF
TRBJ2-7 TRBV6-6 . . TGTGCCAGCAGTTACTCGGATCCTAGTATCTACGAGCAGTACTTC CASSYSDPSIYEQYF
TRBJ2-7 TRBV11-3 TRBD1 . TGTGCCAGCAGCTTGGGTGGGACAGCCTACGAGCAGTACTTC CASSLGGTAYEQYF
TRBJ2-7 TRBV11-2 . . TGTGCCAGCAGCGCAGGGTCGGGGATCTACGAGCAGTACTTC CASSAGSGIYEQYF
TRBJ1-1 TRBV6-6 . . TGTGCCAGCAGGCGGGGCAGGGCATCCACTGAAGCTTTCTTT CASRRGRASTEAFF
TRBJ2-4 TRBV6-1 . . TGTGCCAGCAGCTTTCAGGGTGCCGGCAAAAACATTCAGTACTTC CASSFQGAGKNIQYF
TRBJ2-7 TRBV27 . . TGTGCCAGCAGTTTATCCGAGAATCCCTTAGGCGCCTACGAGCAGTACTTC CASSLSENPLGAYEQYF
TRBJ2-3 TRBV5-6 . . TGTGCCAGCAGCTCTACAGACTACACAGATACGCAGTATTTT CASSSTDYTDTQYF
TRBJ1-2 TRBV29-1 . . TGCAGCGTTGAGGGAGACAGCCGCTCAGGGGGCTACACCTTC CSVEGDSRSGGYTF
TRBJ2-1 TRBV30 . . TGTGCCTGGAGTGTAACAGGGTTCAATGAGCAGTTCTTC CAWSVTGFNEQFF
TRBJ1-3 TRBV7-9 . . TGTGCCAGCAGCTTCCTCCCGGGACAAGGTACTGGAAACACCATATATTTT CASSFLPGQGTGNTIYF
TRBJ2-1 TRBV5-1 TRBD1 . TGCGCCAGCAGCTTGGCGGGACAGGGGATCGATGAGCAGTTCTTC CASSLAGQGIDEQFF
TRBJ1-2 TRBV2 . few TGTGCCAGCAGTCTTGCGGCGGTAGTGGCCCGTTATGGCTACACCTTC CASSLAAVVARYGYTF
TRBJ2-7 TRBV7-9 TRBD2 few TGTGCCAGCAGCTCCACCGGGACTAGCCAGTACGAGCAGTACTTC CASSSTGTSQYEQYF
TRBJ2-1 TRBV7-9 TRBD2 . TGTGCCAGCAGCTTAAGGTTAGCGGGAGGTCAGAATGAGCAGTTCTTC CASSLRLAGGQNEQFF
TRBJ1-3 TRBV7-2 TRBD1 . TGTGCCAGCAGCTTAGCGCTGTTGTTCGTGGGACAGGGAGTTGGAAACACCATATATTTT CASSLALLFVGQGVGNTIYF
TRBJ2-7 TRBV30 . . TGTGCCTGGAGTGTAGGGGGGTACTCCTACGAGCAGTACTTC CAWSVGGYSYEQYF
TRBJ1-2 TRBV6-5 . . TGTGCCAGCCCGGGGGGCCCCTATGGCTACACCTTC CASPGGPYGYTF
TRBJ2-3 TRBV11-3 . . TGTGCCAGCAGCTTAATGGGGGGTTCTCCGTACACAGATACGCAGTATTTT CASSLMGGSPYTDTQYF
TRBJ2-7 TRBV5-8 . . TGTGCCAGCAGCCGTTCAGCGGCGCCTTCCTACGAGCAGTACTTC CASSRSAAPSYEQYF
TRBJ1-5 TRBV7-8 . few TGTGCCAGCAGCCTCCAGTCGACACAGCCCCAGCATTTT CASSLQSTQPQHF
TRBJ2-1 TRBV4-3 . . TGCGCCAGCAGCCCAAGAACCCGGGCGGACAATGAGCAGTTCTTC CASSPRTRADNEQFF
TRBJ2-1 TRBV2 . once TGTGCCAGCAGTGAACTCCCAGATATCCAGTTCTTC CASSELPDIQFF
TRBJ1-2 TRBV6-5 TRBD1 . TGTGCCAGCAGTTATAGGGAGACAGGGTCTTATGGCTACACCTTC CASSYRETGSYGYTF
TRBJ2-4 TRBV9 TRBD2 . TGTGCCAGCAGCTCCCCGGCTAGCGGCAAAAACATTCAGTACTTC CASSSPASGKNIQYF
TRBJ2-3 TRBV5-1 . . TGCGCCAGCAGCCAGCCCGAGGAGGGCACAGATACGCAGTATTTT CASSQPEEGTDTQYF
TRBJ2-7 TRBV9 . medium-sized TGTGCCAGCAGCGGGAGCCCTTTTGACGAGCAGTACTTC CASSGSPFDEQYF
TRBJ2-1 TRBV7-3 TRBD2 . TGTGCCAGCAGCCGCGGGGGCTCCTACAATGAGCAGTTCTTC CASSRGGSYNEQFF
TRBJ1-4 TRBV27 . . TGTGCCAGCAGTCCTAGAGGGGTAACTAATGAAAAACTGTTTTTT CASSPRGVTNEKLFF
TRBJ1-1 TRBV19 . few TGTGCCAGTAACTTTGCGGGGGAAAGGACTGAAGCTTTCTTT CASNFAGERTEAFF
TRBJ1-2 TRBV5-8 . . TGTGCCAGCAGAGAAAACAGGGACTTCTATTATGGCTACACCTTC CASRENRDFYYGYTF
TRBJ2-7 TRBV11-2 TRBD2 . TGTGCCAGCAGCTTACGCCCTCTTAGCGGGAGCTACGAGCAGTACTTC CASSLRPLSGSYEQYF
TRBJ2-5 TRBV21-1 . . TGTGCCGTGGGGGGGGAGACCCAGTACTTC CAVGGETQYF
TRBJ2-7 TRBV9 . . TGTGCCAGCAGCCTAGGAATGGTGGACGAGCAGTACTTC CASSLGMVDEQYF
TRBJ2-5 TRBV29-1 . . TGCAGCGTGGGGGAAGAGACCCAGTACTTC CSVGEETQYF
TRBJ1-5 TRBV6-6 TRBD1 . TGTGCCAGCTCCGGGACAGCTAATCAGCCCCAGCATTTT CASSGTANQPQHF
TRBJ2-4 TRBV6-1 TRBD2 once TGTGCCAGCAGTGAAGGGCTAGCGGGAGGGCTGAGAAACATTCAGTACTTC CASSEGLAGGLRNIQYF
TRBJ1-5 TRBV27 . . TGTGCCAGCAGTTTAAGGGGGGACCAAGTCAATCAGCCCCAGCATTTT CASSLRGDQVNQPQHF
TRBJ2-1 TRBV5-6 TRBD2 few TGTGCCAGCAGCCAGACCGTAGCGGGAAGGACCTACAATGAGCAGTTCTTC CASSQTVAGRTYNEQFF
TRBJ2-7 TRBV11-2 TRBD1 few TGTGCCAGCAGCTTAGGGGGACAGGACCTTTGGTACTTC CASSLGGQDLWYF
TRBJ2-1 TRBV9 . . TGTGCCAGCAGCGTAGTAAGCCTGAGCTCCTACAATGAGCAGTTCTTC CASSVVSLSSYNEQFF
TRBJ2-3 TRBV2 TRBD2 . TGTGCCGGGACTAGCGGGGGGGGTATAACGCAGTATTTT CAGTSGGGITQYF